This T cell receptor beta chain was found in a study of T-cell reconstitution after alpha-beta-depleted transplantation in children. This clonotype was counted ten times or more. Germline assignment: CDR1 KGHSH and CDR2 LQKENI. J was trimmed by 7 bases and V by 3 bases; bases with no gene match: 15. CDR3 length: 17 residues. The TCRbeta library was prepared with unique molecular identifiers. TCRdb passed the PCR reads through MiXCR, listing each CDR3 protein once. The table lists some 180,000 distinct CDR3 sequences, roughly 7.1% of them singletons. The chain combines TRBV18 with TRBJ2-7; 10 bases map to TRBD1. The material was PBMCs, obtained before TCRalphabeta/CD19-depleted stem cell transplant. This clonotype originated in a boy aged 2 to 10 with acute lymphoblastic leukemia, due to receive a stem cell transplant. CDR3: CASSPSNAGTGVKEQYF. Here the CDR3 DNA reads TGTGCCAGCTCACCCTCCAACGCCGGGACAGGGGTTAAGGAGCAGTACTTC. The full variable domain, completed using reference TRBV18 and TRBJ2-7, is NAGVMQNPRHLVRRRGQEARLRCSPMKGHSHVYWYRQLPEEGLKFMVYLQKENIIDESGMPKERFSAEFPKEGPSILRIQQVVRGDSAAYFCASSPSNAGTGVKEQYFGPGTRLTVT.